This passage covers 28 T cell receptor beta chains from one sample sequenced in a study of blood T cell repertoires in COVID-19 (dated by TCRdb to 2018 to 2020). To prepare the library, the immunoSEQ multiplex PCR assay was applied. TCRdb's version of the immuneACCESS table is confined to in-frame rearrangements and falls short of the full clone set. An unresolved V gene accounts for under half of the shortfall where checked; the remainder is of unknown origin. The sample table contains around 190,000 clones; only one count was recorded for approximately 91% of them. About 18% of the sample belongs to the ten largest clones. Sequencing was performed on peripheral blood. Source of these receptors: a man aged 45-65 years with COVID-19, enrolled during active disease.

The chain joins TRBV5-4 to TRBJ1-1; D is uncertain. The CDR3 runs to 14 residues. The germline CDR1 and CDR2 sequences are SGHNT and YYREEE (reference sequence). V was trimmed by 2 bases and J by 2 bases, leaving 10 bases between them. The CDR3: CASSLDTANTEAFF. The CDR3, as DNA: TGTGCCAGCAGCTTAGACACAGCAAACACTGAAGCTTTCTTT.

V and J are TRBV29-1 and TRBJ2-7; 11 positions agree with TRBD2. V shed 6 bases, J shed 3 bases, and the junction held 4 bases outside the gene matches. The CDR3 extends over 13 amino acids. Germline assignment: CDR1 SQVTM and CDR2 ANQGSEA. CDR3: CSVLTSGNYEQYF. CDR3 sequence (DNA): TGCAGCGTCCTGACTAGCGGGAACTACGAGCAGTACTTC.

V is TRBV4-3 and J is TRBJ2-2; 15 nucleotides match TRBD2. Germline V CDR1 and CDR2: LGHNA, YSLEER. Trimming at V came to 1 base and at J to 4 bases, leaving 4 bases not matched to a gene. The CDR3 runs to 18 residues. The CDR3 sequence: CASSQGTSGGASTGELFF. The CDR3 region has the DNA TGCGCCAGCAGCCAAGGGACTAGCGGGGGGGCAAGCACCGGGGAGCTGTTTTTT.

The chain employs TRBV28 and TRBJ2-3; 7 bases are shared with TRBD2. With V trimmed by 3 bases and J by 1 base, 7 bases remained unmatched. CDR3 length equals 16 residues. The germline V gene has CDR1 MDHEN and CDR2 SYDVKM. In nucleotides, the CDR3 is TGTGCCAGCAGTTTTGGTGGCAGCGGGGGCACAGATACGCAGTATTTT. Protein sequence: CASSFGGSGGTDTQYF. The variable domain in full, with the rest retrieved from reference TRBV28 and TRBJ2-3, is DVKVTQSSRYLVKRTGEKVFLECVQDMDHENMFWYRQDPGLGLRLIYFSYDVKMKEKGDIPEGYSVSREKKERFSLILESASTNQTSMYLCASSFGGSGGTDTQYFGPGTRLTVL.

The genes are TRBV29-1 and TRBJ2-1; D gene ambiguous. V shed 4 bases and J shed 6 bases, with 7 bases lying between them. This CDR3 has 11 amino acids. Germline values: CDR1 SQVTM, CDR2 ANQGSEA. CDR3 coding DNA: TGCAGCGTTGTGCCGGGCAATGAGCAGTTCTTC. Its translation: CSVVPGNEQFF.

The chain joins TRBV29-1 to TRBJ2-7; 8 positions match TRBD1. The V and J ends lost 3 bases and 2 bases, in that order; junction bases with no gene match: 6. The length of the CDR3 is 14 residues. Germline assignment: CDR1 SQVTM and CDR2 ANQGSEA. The CDR3 bases are TGCAGCGTTGAGGTCAGGGGGCGGACCTACGAGCAGTACTTC. This codes for CSVEVRGRTYEQYF.

This rearrangement joins TRBV4-2 to TRBJ1-4, with a possible D match to TRBD1 (5 bases). From germline, CDR1 is LGHNA and CDR2 YNFKEQ. The CDR3 is 18 amino acids. Trimming shortened V by 0 bases and J by 8 bases, and 22 bases separated the two germline ends. Here the CDR3 DNA reads TGTGCCAGCAGCCAAGATTTAGCGTGGGGGGAAGTCGGGGAAAAACTGTTTTTT. Amino acid sequence: CASSQDLAWGEVGEKLFF.

The chain couples TRBV29-1 to TRBJ2-3; possible D gene TRBD2, 7 bases. CDR3 size: 17 residues. V was pared by 0 bases and J by 4 bases, with 20 bases between. From germline, CDR1 is SQVTM and CDR2 ANQGSEA. This CDR3 is CSVEDLLGGGTPDTQYF. The DNA for the CDR3 is TGCAGCGTTGAAGATCTTCTTGGGGGGGGGACACCAGATACGCAGTATTTT.

The J gene is TRBJ1-5, the V gene TRBV28; no firm D call. Trimming pared 2 bases from V and 7 bases from J, leaving 6 bases between. Looked up from germline, CDR1 is MDHEN and CDR2 is SYDVKM. This CDR3 is built from 12 residues. CDR3 in amino acids: CASSLRGQPQHF. CDR3 in DNA: TGTGCCAGCAGTTTACGGGGACAGCCCCAGCATTTT.

DNA for the CDR3: TGTGCCAGCAGTGATGGGACTAGCGGGAGAAATGAGCAGTTCTTC. Its translation: CASSDGTSGRNEQFF. The chain carries TRBV25-1 and TRBJ2-1; 14 bases are shared with TRBD2. Germline V CDR1 and CDR2: MGHDK, SYGVNS. J lost 7 bases, V lost 3 bases, and 2 bases had no gene match. This CDR3 has 15 residues. The variable domain in full, with the rest retrieved from reference TRBV25-1 and TRBJ2-1, is EADIYQTPRYLVIGTGKKITLECSQTMGHDKMYWYQQDPGMELHLIHYSYGVNSTEKGDLSSESTVSRIRTEHFPLTLESARPSHTSQYLCASSDGTSGRNEQFFGPGTRLTVL.

This rearrangement joins TRBV7-9 to TRBJ1-1; no definite D call. Germline CDR1 and CDR2: SEHNR and FQNEAQ (reference sequence). The V end lost 1 base, the J end lost 5 bases, and 8 bases lay between the germline ends. The CDR3 spans 13 residues. The CDR3 DNA sequence: TGTGCCAGCAGCTTAGAGTCAGGAACTGAAGCTTTCTTT. It yields the protein CASSLESGTEAFF.

The chain joins TRBV20-1 to TRBJ1-4; D remains unclear. This CDR3 is built from 11 residues. Germline values: CDR1 DFQATT, CDR2 SNEGSKA (reference sequence). V shed 5 bases and J shed 9 bases, with 10 bases lying between them. The CDR3 is CSAPREQKLFF. Here the CDR3 DNA reads TGCAGTGCTCCTCGTGAGCAAAAACTGTTTTTT.

This clone was counted between two and nine times. The genes are TRBV20-1 and TRBJ2-3; 8 bases match TRBD2. The CDR3 totals 16 residues. V shed 3 bases and J 7 bases; nucleotides not matched to a gene: 15. CDR1 is DFQATT and CDR2 is SNEGSKA in the germline V gene (reference sequence). Here the CDR3 reads CSASDLAGPATHTQYF. The CDR3 coding sequence is TGCAGTGCTAGTGACCTAGCGGGTCCGGCCACCCATACGCAGTATTTT.

The chain combines TRBV7-2 with TRBJ1-5; tentatively, D is TRBD1 (6 bases). Trimming shortened V by 1 base and J by 0 bases, and 7 bases separated the two germline ends. The CDR3 is made up of 15 amino acids. Germline values: CDR1 SGHTA, CDR2 FQGNSA. CDR3 DNA: TGTGCCAGCAGCTTAGTGACAGGTAGCAATCAGCCCCAGCATTTT. Its protein is CASSLVTGSNQPQHF.

This clone was seen a few times. The genes are TRBV28 and TRBJ1-1; weak D call: TRBD1 (5 bases). The CDR3 has 15 residues. Trimming removed 10 bases from V and 6 bases from J, with 24 bases in between. Germline-derived CDR1 and CDR2 are MDHEN and SYDVKM. CDR3 nucleotide sequence: TGTGCCATCATCAAATATCCAGTAGGGGTCGCTGAAGCTTTCTTT. Protein product: CAIIKYPVGVAEAFF. Using reference TRBV28 and TRBJ1-1 for the parts outside the CDR3, the full variable domain is DVKVTQSSRYLVKRTGEKVFLECVQDMDHENMFWYRQDPGLGLRLIYFSYDVKMKEKGDIPEGYSVSREKKERFSLILESASTNQTSMYLCAIIKYPVGVAEAFFGQGTRLTVV.

The genes are TRBV27 and TRBJ2-1; D is unclear. Deletions cut 5 bases from V and 6 bases from J, with 20 bases between. Per germline, CDR1 MNHEY and CDR2 SMNVEV (reference sequence). The CDR3 is 16 amino acids. The CDR3 DNA sequence: TGTGCCAGCAGTCTCGACGAGACACCCCTCCCCAATGAGCAGTTCTTC. It is translated as CASSLDETPLPNEQFF.

This clone was detected a few times. V gene TRBV25-1 combines with J gene TRBJ2-5; no clear D. Trimming left V 3 bases short and J 4 bases short, with 6 bases between. This CDR3 comprises 12 residues. Germline CDR1 reads MGHDK; CDR2 reads SYGVNS. The CDR3 protein is CASSDNTETQYF. The CDR3 DNA reads TGTGCCAGCAGTGATAACACAGAGACCCAGTACTTC.

Comments on this clone: At one end, the junction sequence differs from germline, possibly due to a read error. The CDR3 nucleotides read TGTGCCGGTAGTGTTGGCCACGAGCAGTACTTC. It codes for CAGSVGHEQYF. The gene calls are TRBV19 and TRBJ2-7; D gene uncertain. The CDR3 length is 11 residues. From germline, CDR1 is LNHDA and CDR2 SQIVND (reference sequence).

The genes are TRBV6-5 and TRBJ2-1, with D tentatively TRBD2 (5 bases). CDR1 and CDR2 from the germline V gene are MNHEY and SVGAGI. The CDR3 consists of 14 residues. The ends were cut back, 0 bases at V and 6 bases at J, with 9 bases in the middle. The CDR3 DNA is TGTGCCAGCAGTTACTCGGAGGATCGCAATGAGCAGTTCTTC. This codes for CASSYSEDRNEQFF.

This chain links TRBV7-2 with TRBJ2-1, with TRBD2 as a possible D gene (6 bases). The V gene lost 5 bases and the J gene lost 4 bases, with 18 bases spanning the gap. Germline-derived CDR1 and CDR2 are SGHTA and FQGNSA. The CDR3 runs 16 residues. For the CDR3, the DNA is TGTGCCAGCAGCGTAGTGACAGTCGGGGGTTACAATGAGCAGTTCTTC. It encodes CASSVVTVGGYNEQFF.

J is TRBJ1-6 and V is TRBV12-2. TRBV12-2 is recorded as a pseudogene. The CDR3 covers 15 residues. The CDR3 reads CASRLFHLETSPLHF. The CDR3 DNA reads as TGTGCAAGTCGCTTATTTCACTTGGAGACTTCACCCCTCCACTTT.

The chain links TRBV29-1 to TRBJ2-3, with TRBD2 matching over 8 bases. The germline gives CDR1 SQVTM, CDR2 ANQGSEA. V trimming: 5 bases; J trimming: 0 bases; junction bases outside the gene matches: 4. CDR3 length: 14 residues. In DNA, the CDR3 is TGCAGCGTTAATAGCGGGACTAGCACAGATACGCAGTATTTT. Translation: CSVNSGTSTDTQYF.

CDR3 region: CSVVEAGLADYTF. CDR3 DNA sequence: TGCAGCGTTGTAGAAGCCGGTCTAGCTGACTACACCTTC. The J gene is TRBJ1-2, the V gene TRBV29-1; no reliable D call. Germline V lookup: CDR1 SQVTM, CDR2 ANQGSEA. CDR3 length: 13 residues. V lost 4 bases, J lost 10 bases, and 19 bases lay in between.

V and J are TRBV5-4 and TRBJ2-1; 8 bases line up with TRBD1. Germline CDR1 SGHNT, CDR2 YYREEE (reference sequence). The V segment lost 0 bases and the J segment 4 bases; nucleotides outside the gene matches: 9. This CDR3 comprises 17 residues. CDR3 DNA: TGTGCCAGCAGCTTGGGCGGTAGAGGACAGGGTTACAATGAGCAGTTCTTC. Protein: CASSLGGRGQGYNEQFF.

This chain uses TRBV6-5 with TRBJ2-5, with 7 positions matching TRBD1. V lost 2 bases and J lost 4; bases outside the gene matches: 10. The CDR3 extends over 16 amino acids. The V gene's germline CDR1 is MNHEY and CDR2 SVGAGI. The CDR3 is CASSYLGPTGIETQYF. The DNA of the CDR3 is TGTGCCAGCAGTTACCTAGGGCCGACAGGGATAGAGACCCAGTACTTC.

The V and J genes are TRBV6-1 and TRBJ1-1, with D tentatively TRBD1 (5 bases). Germline-derived CDR1 and CDR2 are MNHNS and SASEGT. V was cut by 3 bases and J by 13 bases, with 18 bases left in between. CDR3 size: 13 residues. CDR3 residues: CASSESGSPVVFF. The CDR3 region has the DNA TGTGCCAGCAGTGAGTCAGGGTCCCCCGTCGTTTTCTTT.

CDR3 sequence reads: CATSGMHRDRFTDTQYF. The CDR3, as DNA: TGTGCCACCAGTGGTATGCACCGGGACAGGTTCACAGATACGCAGTATTTT. The chain employs TRBV24-1 and TRBJ2-3; 8 bases align to TRBD1. CDR1 is KGHDR, CDR2 SFDVKD, per germline. The CDR3 contains 17 residues. V gave up 5 bases and J gave up 2 bases; unmatched junction bases: 11.

This clone came up a few times. The genes are TRBV2 and TRBJ2-7, with 8 bases aligning to TRBD1. CDR1 is SNHLY, CDR2 FYNNEI, per germline. J lost 0 bases, V lost 6 bases, and 13 bases had no gene match. CDR3 length equals 17 residues. Written as DNA, the CDR3 is TGTGCCAGCAGAGGACAGGGCCGGGAAAGTGCCTCCTACGAGCAGTACTTC. This encodes CASRGQGRESASYEQYF.